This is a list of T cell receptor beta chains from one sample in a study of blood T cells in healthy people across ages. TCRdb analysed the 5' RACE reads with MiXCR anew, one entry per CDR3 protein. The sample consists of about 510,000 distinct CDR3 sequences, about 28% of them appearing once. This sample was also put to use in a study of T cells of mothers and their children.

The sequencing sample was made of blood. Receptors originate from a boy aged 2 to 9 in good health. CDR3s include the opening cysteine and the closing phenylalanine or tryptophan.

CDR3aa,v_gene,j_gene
CASSQEVLTSGIRTIYNEQFF,TRBV4-3,TRBJ2-1
CAISEVSLAHEQYF,TRBV10-3,TRBJ2-7
CASSLAGLAGIPYNEQFF,TRBV7-9,TRBJ2-1
CSARRGLNTEAFF,TRBV20-1,TRBJ1-1
CASSLEGWGPSGPPEFF,TRBV7-2,TRBJ2-5
CASPDPAVGEQYF,TRBV10-3,TRBJ2-7
CASTPQGGGTEAFF,TRBV28,TRBJ1-1
CASSRQGADTQYF,TRBV12-3/TRBV12-4,TRBJ2-3
CSAGRETQYF,TRBV20-1,.
CASSERAARETQYF,TRBV25-1,.
CASSLQAWTSGRDKETQYF,TRBV7-8,.
CASSLGTGALRYNEQFF,TRBV3-1,.
CAWSLTTGLGYGYTF,TRBV30,TRBJ1-2
CASSERTGGEDEQFF,TRBV5-1,TRBJ2-1
CASRPGTIYYEQYF,TRBV27,.
CASSHGGQSYGHTF,TRBV6-2/TRBV6-3,TRBJ1-2
CASSSQRWTGGYTF,TRBV7-2,TRBJ1-2
CASSQARGAKNIQYF,TRBV7-9,TRBJ2-4
CASSPRTGLTEAFF,TRBV7-9,TRBJ1-1
CASSYSISGHFSYEQYF,TRBV6-2/TRBV6-3,.
CASSSNLSGRTVQYF,TRBV5-1,TRBJ2-5
CATSSGQGAGEAFF,TRBV15,TRBJ1-1
CASSEGSPSGANVLTF,TRBV6-4,TRBJ2-6